The clone carrying this T cell receptor beta chain was recorded a few times. TCRdb re-called the 5' RACE reads with MiXCR, one entry per CDR3 protein. Of roughly 1,500,000 distinct CDR3 sequences in the sample, around 29% were seen once. The data were taken from a study of identical twins. Per germline, CDR1 ENHRY and CDR2 SYGVKD. V was pared by 2 bases and J by 7 bases, with 3 bases of the junction left unmatched. There are 14 residues in the CDR3. The receptor was derived from a newborn girl in good health. The J gene is TRBJ1-4, the V gene TRBV10-3, with 8 nucleotides matching TRBD1. Sequences were obtained from cord blood. The CDR3 nucleotides are TGTGCCATCAGTGAGGGGACAGGTGCTGAAAAACTGTTTTTT. Its protein product is CAISEGTGAEKLFF.